This TCR beta chain originates from a study of blood T cells in healthy people across ages. Study findings and constraints: Long-lived donors carried more naive CD4+ cells and greater diversity than aged donors.

Of note for this clonotype: What it binds is not known. One junction end disagrees with the germline gene, perhaps due to a read error.

For every donor, a draw yielded around 10 milliliters of peripheral blood. CDR3 size: 14 residues. The germline gives CDR1 SNHLY, CDR2 FYNNEI. With a J-beta primer mix and a sample-barcoded 5' primer, a second PCR ran about 7 to 12 cycles. A template-switch adaptor that had 12 random nucleotides put a tag on each cDNA molecule. TCRdb processed the 5' RACE reads anew with MiXCR; each CDR3 protein has one entry. The repertoire consists of about 1.6 million distinct CDR3 sequences, with approximately 32% occurring once and the leading ten covering around 11%. This TCR was recovered from a woman in her thirties in good health. The sample was blood. The rearrangement uses TRBV2 and TRBJ2-7; 9 nucleotides align to TRBD1. The CDR3 region has the DNA TGTACCAGCAGTGTGCGGACAGGGGACTACGAGCAGTACTTC. Residues: CTSSVRTGDYEQYF.